A single sample gave rise to the 27 T cell receptor beta chains below, sequenced in a study of blood T cell repertoires in COVID-19. Libraries were prepared by immunoSEQ multiplex PCR; TCRdb keeps only in-frame clonotypes and omits some of them. Here the sample spans around 84,000 clones, approximately 86% being singletons. Source material: peripheral blood. Receptor source: a man older than 75 with active or convalescent COVID-19.

CDR3 region: CASSRRGSPLHF. In nucleotides, the CDR3 is TGTGCCAGCAGCCGAAGGGGGTCACCCCTCCACTTT. The J gene is TRBJ1-6, the V gene TRBV7-8; D possibly corresponds to TRBD1 (6 bases). Trimming took off 5 bases at V and 10 bases at J, with 9 bases between the two ends. The germline CDR1 and CDR2 sequences are SGHVS and FQNEAQ. This CDR3 is built from 12 residues.

This clone was picked up one time. V usage is TRBV6-6 and J usage is TRBJ2-3; D is perhaps TRBD1 (6 bases). The length of the CDR3 is 15 residues. V lost 6 bases and J lost 2, with 15 bases in between. The germline gives CDR1 MNHNY, CDR2 SVGAGI (reference sequence). This CDR3 is CASRQQGWDTDTQYF. The CDR3, as DNA: TGTGCCAGCAGACAACAGGGATGGGACACAGATACGCAGTATTTT.

This clone was seen only a few times. This chain links TRBV5-4 with TRBJ1-6; no definite D call. Germline V lookup: CDR1 SGHNT, CDR2 YYREEE (reference sequence). The CDR3 loop spans 16 amino acids. Trimming took off 0 bases at V and 2 bases at J, with 9 bases between the two ends. The DNA for the CDR3 is TGTGCCAGCAGCTTGGCCGAGCAGGCCTATAATTCACCCCTCCACTTT. Its translation is CASSLAEQAYNSPLHF.

The chain links TRBV7-8 to TRBJ1-4; D not certain. The germline V gene encodes CDR1 SGHVS and CDR2 FQNEAQ. The ends were cut back, 1 base at V and 3 bases at J, with 15 bases in the middle. This CDR3 spans 17 amino acids. CDR3 in DNA: TGTGCCAGCAGCTTAGGAAAAGGTGCGGGATCTAATGAAAAACTGTTTTTT. It encodes CASSLGKGAGSNEKLFF.

This sequence joins TRBV28 and TRBJ2-4, with no clear D. CDR3 size: 14 residues. CDR1 and CDR2 (germline): MDHEN, SYDVKM. Between the trimmed V and J ends, which lost 5 bases and 0 bases, there was a span of 8 bases. CDR3 coding DNA: TGTGCCAGCAGTCTACAGAAAGCCAAAAACATTCAGTACTTC. It is translated as CASSLQKAKNIQYF.

As regards this clone: Other DNA sequences of this sample code for an identical CDR3. V and J are TRBV2 and TRBJ1-5; no reliable D call. V shed 1 base and J shed 4 bases, with 8 bases lying between them. Germline lookup yields CDR1 SNHLY and CDR2 FYNNEI. The length of the CDR3 is 14 residues. DNA of the CDR3: TGTGCCAGCAGTGAAGGGAGAGGAAATCAGCCCCAGCATTTT. This gives the protein CASSEGRGNQPQHF. The whole variable domain, remainder taken from reference TRBV2 and TRBJ1-5, is EPEVTQTPSHQVTQMGQEVILRCVPISNHLYFYWYRQILGQKVEFLVSFYNNEISEKSEIFDDQFSVERPDGSNFTLKIRSTKLEDSAMYFCASSEGRGNQPQHFGDGTRLSIL.

The J gene is TRBJ1-1, the V gene TRBV2; the D gene is possibly TRBD1 (5 bases). The CDR3 spans 13 residues. Trimming cost V 9 bases and J 1 base, with 12 bases left between them. Germline CDR1 is SNHLY and CDR2 is FYNNEI. In nucleotides, the CDR3 is TGTGCCAGGGGGCAAAGTGGGAACACTGAAGCTTTCTTT. Translation gives CARGQSGNTEAFF.

The J gene is TRBJ1-1, the V gene TRBV19, with D possibly being TRBD1 (6 bases). Trimming took off 5 bases at V and 0 bases at J, with 13 bases between the two ends. CDR3 length: 15 residues. CDR1 LNHDA and CDR2 SQIVND come from the germline V gene (reference sequence). This CDR3 reads CASSSPGHLNTEAFF. DNA for the CDR3: TGTGCCAGTAGTTCTCCGGGACACTTGAACACTGAAGCTTTCTTT. The full variable domain, in which reference TRBV19 and TRBJ1-1 provide the parts outside the CDR3, is DGGITQSPKYLFRKEGQNVTLSCEQNLNHDAMYWYRQDPGQGLRLIYYSQIVNDFQKGDIAEGYSVSREKKESFPLTVTSAQKNPTAFYLCASSSPGHLNTEAFFGQGTRLTVV.

For the CDR3, the DNA is TGTGCCAGCAGTGAGTCAGGGAGGGATGGCTACACCTTC. Its translation is CASSESGRDGYTF. The V and J genes are TRBV6-1 and TRBJ1-2, with D perhaps TRBD1 (5 bases). The germline V gene encodes CDR1 MNHNS and CDR2 SASEGT. The CDR3 runs to 13 residues. Trimming took 3 bases from V and 6 from J, leaving 11 bases between them.

The chain links TRBV5-1 to TRBJ2-5; perhaps TRBD2 as D (5 bases). The length of the CDR3 is 16 residues. Per germline, CDR1 SGHRS and CDR2 YFSETQ. V lost 1 base, J lost 2 bases, and 15 bases lay in between. Here the CDR3 DNA reads TGCGCCAGCAGCTTGACCGGAGGCGGCCTGCAAGAGACCCAGTACTTC. Translated: CASSLTGGGLQETQYF.

CDR3 amino acids: CASSRSGTSSREQYV. The CDR3 DNA sequence: TGTGCCAGCAGCCGTTCCGGGACTAGTTCTCGCGAGCAGTACGTC. The chain joins TRBV7-9 to TRBJ2-7, with TRBD2 identical over 8 bases. The V gene's germline CDR1 is SEHNR and CDR2 FQNEAQ (reference sequence). There are 15 residues in the CDR3. V lost 5 bases and J lost 6; bases outside the gene matches: 12.

V and J are TRBV27 and TRBJ2-3; 14 nucleotides match TRBD2. Germline trimming cut 3 bases from V and 1 base from J; bases unmatched to any gene: 6. The CDR3 length is 18 residues. The germline V gene has CDR1 MNHEY and CDR2 SMNVEV (reference sequence). The CDR3 nucleotides are TGTGCCAGCAGTTTTCGGGCGGGACTAGCGGGGGGCACAGATACGCAGTATTTT. Encoded protein: CASSFRAGLAGGTDTQYF.

This clone was detected a few times. The V and J genes are TRBV4-1 and TRBJ1-1, with no clear D. The V end lost 7 bases, the J end lost 0 bases, and 15 bases lay between the germline ends. The CDR3 consists of 15 residues. Germline V gene lookup returns CDR1 MGHRA and CDR2 YSYEKL. CDR3 region: CASKPSEVLNTEAFF. The DNA of the CDR3 is TGCGCCAGCAAGCCCAGTGAGGTGCTGAACACTGAAGCTTTCTTT.

J is TRBJ2-1 and V is TRBV25-1, with TRBD2 matching over 12 bases. The CDR3 is made up of 16 amino acids. In germline, CDR1 is MGHDK, CDR2 SYGVNS. Trimming took 3 bases from V and 4 from J; bases not matched to a gene: 4. CDR3 loop: CASSDTSGGSYNEQFF. The CDR3 DNA is TGTGCCAGCAGTGATACTAGCGGGGGGTCGTACAATGAGCAGTTCTTC.

This clone was counted once. The rearrangement links TRBV28 to TRBJ1-6, with 8 bases fitting TRBD1. V trimming: 6 bases; J trimming: 6 bases; junction bases outside the gene matches: 10. The CDR3 is 16 amino acids. Germline CDR1 is MDHEN and CDR2 is SYDVKM. The CDR3 DNA sequence: TGTGCCAGCAGCCGACTCACGACAGGGGCTAATTCACCCCTCCACTTT. This sequence encodes CASSRLTTGANSPLHF.

This clone was detected only once. The chain is built from TRBV5-1 and TRBJ2-3; D possibly corresponds to TRBD2 (5 bases). Germline assignment: CDR1 SGHRS and CDR2 YFSETQ. This CDR3 is built from 17 residues. The V and J ends lost 1 base and 0 bases respectively, with 15 bases between them. CDR3 in amino acids: CASSLMAFGGSTDTQYF. CDR3 nucleotide sequence: TGCGCCAGCAGCTTGATGGCCTTCGGCGGGAGCACAGATACGCAGTATTTT.

The rearrangement uses TRBV6-4 and TRBJ2-2; 9 bases line up with TRBD2. V gave up 5 bases and J gave up 0 bases; unmatched junction bases: 1. Germline V CDR1 and CDR2: MRHNA, SNTAGT. This CDR3 is 15 amino acids long. The CDR3 coding sequence is TGTGCCAGCAGTTCTAGCGGGACGAACACCGGGGAGCTGTTTTTT. It codes for CASSSSGTNTGELFF.

The rearrangement uses TRBV10-1 and TRBJ2-1; 14 bases agree with TRBD2. The trim removed 5 bases at V and 15 bases at J, leaving 9 bases unmatched. The CDR3 spans 14 residues. Germline CDR1 reads WNHNN; CDR2 reads SYGVQD (reference sequence). The CDR3 DNA is TGCGCCAGCAGTCCCGGGACTAGCGGGGGTGTGCGGTTCTTC. It encodes CASSPGTSGGVRFF.

The chain couples TRBV10-3 to TRBJ1-1; D is uncertain. The V gene's germline CDR1 is ENHRY and CDR2 SYGVKD. This CDR3 is built from 13 residues. Trimming removed 5 bases at V and 1 base at J, with 8 bases between. The CDR3 coding sequence is TGTGCCATCAGTCAATCCGGGAACACTGAAGCTTTCTTT. Its protein is CAISQSGNTEAFF.

The rearrangement uses TRBV5-1 and TRBJ2-7; 9 bases fit TRBD2. The CDR3 has 15 amino acids. Trimming removed 0 bases from V and 5 bases from J; junction bases left unmatched: 6. CDR1 and CDR2 (germline): SGHRS, YFSETQ. Here the CDR3 reads CASSLGGAGGNEQYV. The CDR3 nucleotides read TGCGCCAGCAGCTTGGGAGGCGCGGGAGGGAACGAGCAGTACGTC.

This chain links TRBV19 with TRBJ2-2, with 10 positions matching TRBD2. Unmatched junction bases numbered 17, after V lost 7 bases and J lost 3 bases. The CDR3 is 19 amino acids. Germline V gene lookup returns CDR1 LNHDA and CDR2 SQIVND (reference sequence). CDR3 nucleotide sequence: TGTGCCAGTAAAGGGCGTTTAGCGGGAGGCGTTCCCGACACCGGGGAGCTGTTTTTT. Protein product: CASKGRLAGGVPDTGELFF.

The chain combines TRBV10-3 with TRBJ1-6, with 8 bases aligning to TRBD1. CDR3 length: 15 amino acids. CDR1 and CDR2 from the germline V gene are ENHRY and SYGVKD. The trim removed 2 bases at V and 7 bases at J, leaving 4 bases unmatched. The CDR3 here is CAISETDRENSPLHF. The CDR3 nucleotides read TGTGCCATCAGTGAGACGGACAGGGAAAATTCACCCCTCCACTTT.

CDR3 nucleotides: TGTGCCAGCAGCCCAACCCGGACAGGCCACGGCACAGATACGCAGTATTTT. This translates into CASSPTRTGHGTDTQYF. V is TRBV5-5 and J is TRBJ2-3; TRBD1 aligns across 7 bases. V lost 4 bases and J lost 1; bases outside the gene matches: 12. The CDR3 totals 17 residues. The germline CDR1 and CDR2 sequences are SGHKS and YYEKEE (reference sequence). The full variable domain, completed using reference TRBV5-5 and TRBJ2-3, is DAGVTQSPTHLIKTRGQQVTLRCSPISGHKSVSWYQQVLGQGPQFIFQYYEKEERGRGNFPDRFSARQFPNYSSELNVNALLLGDSALYLCASSPTRTGHGTDTQYFGPGTRLTVL.

This chain joins TRBV24-1 and TRBJ1-2; a possible D gene is TRBD1 (5 bases). Germline loops: CDR1 KGHDR, CDR2 SFDVKD. V lost 5 bases and J lost 2, with 14 bases in between. The CDR3 runs to 15 residues. The CDR3 here is CATSGSAQENYGYTF. The CDR3 nucleotides read TGTGCCACCAGTGGCTCCGCACAGGAGAACTATGGCTACACCTTC.

V gene TRBV7-8 combines with J gene TRBJ2-1; 8 positions match TRBD2. The J segment lost 0 bases and the V segment lost 5 bases, leaving 12 bases of the junction unmatched. CDR1 and CDR2 (germline): SGHVS, FQNEAQ. This CDR3 region has 18 residues. CDR3 in amino acids: CASSPRGGRVSSYNEQFF. Here the CDR3 DNA reads TGTGCCAGCAGCCCGCGCGGGGGGCGGGTGAGCTCCTACAATGAGCAGTTCTTC.

The rearrangement links TRBV19 to TRBJ1-6; 10 bases match TRBD1. The V gene's germline CDR1 is LNHDA and CDR2 SQIVND (reference sequence). J was trimmed by 5 bases and V by 6 bases; bases with no gene match: 1. This CDR3 spans 14 amino acids. The CDR3 region is CASSGTGDNSPLHF. The CDR3 DNA reads as TGTGCCAGTAGCGGGACAGGGGATAATTCACCCCTCCACTTT.

This chain uses TRBV10-3 with TRBJ1-5, with 9 bases identical to TRBD1. Germline-derived CDR1 and CDR2 are ENHRY and SYGVKD. The length of the CDR3 is 18 residues. The J segment lost 3 bases and the V segment lost 2 bases, leaving 11 bases of the junction unmatched. CDR3 nucleotides: TGTGCCATCAGTGAGACGAACGCGGGACAGGGATACAATCAGCCCCAGCATTTT. Its translation: CAISETNAGQGYNQPQHF.